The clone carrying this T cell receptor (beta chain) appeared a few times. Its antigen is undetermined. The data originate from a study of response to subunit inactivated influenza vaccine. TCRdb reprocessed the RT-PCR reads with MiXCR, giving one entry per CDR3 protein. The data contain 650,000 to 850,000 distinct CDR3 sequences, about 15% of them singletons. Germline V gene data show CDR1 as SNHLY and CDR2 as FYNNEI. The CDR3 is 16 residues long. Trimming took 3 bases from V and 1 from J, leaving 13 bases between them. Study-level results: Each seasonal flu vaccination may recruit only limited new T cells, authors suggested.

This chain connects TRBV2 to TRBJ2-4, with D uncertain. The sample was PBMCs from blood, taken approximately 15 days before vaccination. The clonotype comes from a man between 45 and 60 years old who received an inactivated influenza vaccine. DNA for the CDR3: TGTGCCAGCAGTGAGTCGTGGGCTCGGGCCAAAAACATTCAGTACTTC. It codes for CASSESWARAKNIQYF.